A selection of T cell receptor beta chains follows, all from one sample in a study of T-cell memory formation after mild COVID-19. Each CDR3 protein gets one entry after TCRdb re-called the 5' RACE reads with MiXCR. The data contain some 440,000 distinct CDR3 sequences, around 27% of them seen just once; the ten biggest clones take up approximately 12%. The sample comprised PBMCs or a T cell subset sorted from them (not recorded which). The source of these receptors is an adult woman who had mild COVID-19 (a few samples of this study predate the infection). Cell type and time point are not known. Both conserved end residues are part of each CDR3. The order of the fields is clone size, D gene, V gene, J gene, CDR3 DNA, CDR3 protein. The D gene is left open where the match is weak. Size tells how often a clone was seen (once, few, many) or the class of an expanded clone, and some rows leave it out.

.	.	TRBV30	TRBJ2-3	TGTGCCTGGAGCCCCGGACTACTTAGCACAGATACGCAGTATTTT	CAWSPGLLSTDTQYF
.	.	TRBV18	TRBJ1-2	TGTGCCAGCTCACACGACCCCCTGGACCTGTGGGGCTACACCTTC	CASSHDPLDLWGYTF
few	.	TRBV20-1	TRBJ2-5	TGCAGTGCCCCCGGAGCTTGGGGGGGGGCGGAAGAGACCCAGTACTTC	CSAPGAWGGAEETQYF
.	TRBD2	TRBV7-9	TRBJ2-1	TGTGCCAGCAGCTCGGGACTAGCTGAGCAGTTCTTC	CASSSGLAEQFF
few	.	TRBV7-9	TRBJ1-1	TGTGCCAGCAGCTTAGGGCTACCGACAGGTGAAGCTTTCTTT	CASSLGLPTGEAFF
.	TRBD2	TRBV7-2	TRBJ2-5	TGTGCCAGCAGCTTAGTTTCTTCGGGTACTAGCGGGAGATTTTTGGAGACCCAGTACTTC	CASSLVSSGTSGRFLETQYF
.	TRBD1	TRBV9	TRBJ2-2	TGTGCCAGCAGAATGGGACAGGGGGAAACCGGGGAGCTGTTTTTT	CASRMGQGETGELFF
.	.	TRBV5-1	TRBJ2-3	TGCGCCAGCAGCCCCGACCTGGCCTCTAGCACAGATACGCAGTATTTT	CASSPDLASSTDTQYF
.	.	TRBV29-1	TRBJ2-3	TGCAGCGTTGGGGTATCTCAGCCAGGCACGCAGTATTTT	CSVGVSQPGTQYF
.	.	TRBV27	TRBJ1-3	TGTGCCAGCAGTTCTCAGGGGAGCTCTGGAAACACCATATATTTT	CASSSQGSSGNTIYF
.	TRBD2	TRBV20-1	TRBJ2-1	TGCAGTGCTAGTGGTGGAGCGGGGAGCTCCTACAATGAGCAGTTCTTC	CSASGGAGSSYNEQFF
.	TRBD1	TRBV7-6	TRBJ1-1	TGTGCCAGCAGCCGGATAATCCAGGGGGCAGGCACTGAAGCTTTCTTT	CASSRIIQGAGTEAFF
.	.	TRBV21-1	TRBJ2-5	TGTGCCAGCAGCATCCACCGGGACACCGAACCAGAAGAGACCCAGTACTTC	CASSIHRDTEPEETQYF
.	.	TRBV7-2	TRBJ2-2	TGTGCCAGCAGCTTAAATTTGCGGGGGGAGCTGTTTTTT	CASSLNLRGELFF
few	.	TRBV12-3/TRBV12-4	TRBJ2-1	TGTGCCAGCAGCAACACATGGGAGCAGTTCTTC	CASSNTWEQFF
.	.	TRBV28	TRBJ1-1	TGTGCCAGCAGTTTACCAGGGGTGGCTGAAGCTTTCTTT	CASSLPGVAEAFF
.	.	TRBV2	TRBJ1-6	TGTGCCAGCGATCCCGGGGGCAATTCACCCCTCCACTTT	CASDPGGNSPLHF
few	TRBD2	TRBV12-3/TRBV12-4	TRBJ2-1	TGTGCCAGCAGTTTCCCGGAAGCGGGGGTAGACAATGAGCAGTTCTTC	CASSFPEAGVDNEQFF
.	.	TRBV5-4	TRBJ1-1	TGTGCCAGCAGCTTGTACCATAACACTGAAGCTTTCTTT	CASSLYHNTEAFF
.	.	TRBV7-3	TRBJ2-1	TGTGCCAGCAGCGGGACAAACAATGAGCAGTTCTTC	CASSGTNNEQFF
.	TRBD2	TRBV14	TRBJ2-1	TGTGCCAGCAGCCACCTTAGCGGGCCCTCCTACAATGAGCAGTTCTTC	CASSHLSGPSYNEQFF
few	TRBD1	TRBV9	TRBJ2-2	TGTGCCAGCAGCATCGGACAGGGAGCTGGCACCGGGGAGCTGTTTTTT	CASSIGQGAGTGELFF
.	.	TRBV7-2	TRBJ2-1	TGTGCCAGCAGCGCGGGAAGGGTAGAATCCTACAATGAGCAGTTCTTC	CASSAGRVESYNEQFF